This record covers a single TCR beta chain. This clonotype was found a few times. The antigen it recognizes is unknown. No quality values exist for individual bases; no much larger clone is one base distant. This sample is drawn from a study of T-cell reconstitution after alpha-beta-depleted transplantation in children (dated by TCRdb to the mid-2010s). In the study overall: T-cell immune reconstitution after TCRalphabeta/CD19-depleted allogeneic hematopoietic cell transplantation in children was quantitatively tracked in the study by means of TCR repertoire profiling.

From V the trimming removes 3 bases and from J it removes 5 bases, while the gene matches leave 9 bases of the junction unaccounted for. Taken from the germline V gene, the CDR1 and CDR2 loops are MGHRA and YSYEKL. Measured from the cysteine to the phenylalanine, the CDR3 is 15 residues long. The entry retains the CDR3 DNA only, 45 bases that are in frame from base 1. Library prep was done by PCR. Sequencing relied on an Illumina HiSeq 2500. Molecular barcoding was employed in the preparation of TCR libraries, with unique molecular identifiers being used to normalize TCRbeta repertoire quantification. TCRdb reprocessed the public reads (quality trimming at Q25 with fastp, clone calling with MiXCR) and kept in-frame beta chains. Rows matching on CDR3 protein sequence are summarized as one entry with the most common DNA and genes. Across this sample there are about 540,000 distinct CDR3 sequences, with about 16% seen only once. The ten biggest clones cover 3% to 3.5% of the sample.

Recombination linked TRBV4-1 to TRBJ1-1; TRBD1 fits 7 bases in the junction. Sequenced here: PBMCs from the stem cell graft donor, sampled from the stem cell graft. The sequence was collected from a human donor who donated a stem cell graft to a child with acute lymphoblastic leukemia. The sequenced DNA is TGCGCCAGCAGCCAGAGCCACACAGGGGAAACTGAAGCTTTCTTT. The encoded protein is CASSQSHTGETEAFF.